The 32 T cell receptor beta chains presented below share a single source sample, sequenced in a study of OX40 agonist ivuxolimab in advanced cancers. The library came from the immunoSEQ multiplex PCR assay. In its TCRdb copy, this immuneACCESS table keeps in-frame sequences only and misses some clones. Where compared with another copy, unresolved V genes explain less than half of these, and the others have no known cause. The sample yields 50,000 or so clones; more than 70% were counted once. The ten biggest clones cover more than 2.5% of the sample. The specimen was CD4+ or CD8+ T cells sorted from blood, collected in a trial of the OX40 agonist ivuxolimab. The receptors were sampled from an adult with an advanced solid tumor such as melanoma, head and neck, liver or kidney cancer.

CDR3 amino acids: CASSIAGRGTQETQYF. CDR3 bases: TGTGCCAGTAGTATAGCGGGTCGCGGAACCCAAGAGACCCAGTACTTC. The chain has TRBV19 and TRBJ2-5; D gene uncertain. Germline V CDR1 and CDR2: LNHDA, SQIVND (reference sequence). V was pared by 1 base and J by 1 base, with 13 bases between. This CDR3 is built from 16 residues.

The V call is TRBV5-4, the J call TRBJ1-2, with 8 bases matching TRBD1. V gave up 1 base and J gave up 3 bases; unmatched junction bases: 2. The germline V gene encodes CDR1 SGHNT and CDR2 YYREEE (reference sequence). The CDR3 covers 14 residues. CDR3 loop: CASSLSDRDYGYTF. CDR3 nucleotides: TGTGCCAGCAGCTTGTCGGACAGGGACTATGGCTACACCTTC. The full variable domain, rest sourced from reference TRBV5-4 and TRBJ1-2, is ETGVTQSPTHLIKTRGQQVTLRCSSQSGHNTVSWYQQALGQGPQFIFQYYREEENGRGNFPPRFSGLQFPNYSSELNVNALELDDSALYLCASSLSDRDYGYTFGSGTRLTVV.

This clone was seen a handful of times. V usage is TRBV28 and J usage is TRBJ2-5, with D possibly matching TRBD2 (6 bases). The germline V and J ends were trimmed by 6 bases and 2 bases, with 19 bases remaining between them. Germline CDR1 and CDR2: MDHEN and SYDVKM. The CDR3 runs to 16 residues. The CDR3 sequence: CASRPAGGGVQETQYF. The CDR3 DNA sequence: TGTGCCAGCAGGCCCGCCGGTGGCGGGGTTCAAGAGACCCAGTACTTC.

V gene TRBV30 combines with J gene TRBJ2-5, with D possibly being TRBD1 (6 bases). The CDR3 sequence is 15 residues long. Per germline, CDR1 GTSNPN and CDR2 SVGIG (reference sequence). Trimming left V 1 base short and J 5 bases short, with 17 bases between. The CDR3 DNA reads TGTGCCTGGAGTGCGGGACAATCAGGTCGGGAGACCCAGTACTTC. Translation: CAWSAGQSGRETQYF. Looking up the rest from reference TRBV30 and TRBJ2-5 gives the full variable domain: SQTIHQWPATLVQPVGSPLSLECTVEGTSNPNLYWYRQAAGRGLQLLFYSVGIGQISSEVPQNLSASRPQDRQFILSSKKLLLSDSGFYLCAWSAGQSGRETQYFGPGTRLLVL.

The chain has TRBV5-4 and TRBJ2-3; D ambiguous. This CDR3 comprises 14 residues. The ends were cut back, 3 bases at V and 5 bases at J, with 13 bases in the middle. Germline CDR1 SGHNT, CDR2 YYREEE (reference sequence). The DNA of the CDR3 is TGTGCCAGCAGCTCCGTGGCGTCCATAGATACGCAGTATTTT. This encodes CASSSVASIDTQYF.

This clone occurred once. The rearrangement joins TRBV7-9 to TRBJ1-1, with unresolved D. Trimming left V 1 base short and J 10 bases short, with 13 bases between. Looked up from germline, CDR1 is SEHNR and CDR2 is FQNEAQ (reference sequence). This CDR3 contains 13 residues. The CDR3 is CASSLEAGRAAFF. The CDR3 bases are TGTGCCAGCAGCTTAGAGGCAGGTAGGGCAGCTTTCTTT.

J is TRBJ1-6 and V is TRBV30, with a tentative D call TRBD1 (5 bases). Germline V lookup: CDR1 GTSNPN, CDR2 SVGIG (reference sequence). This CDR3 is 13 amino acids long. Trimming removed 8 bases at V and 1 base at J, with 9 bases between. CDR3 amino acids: CAGDSSYNSPLHF. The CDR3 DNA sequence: TGTGCCGGAGACAGTTCCTATAATTCACCCCTCCACTTT.

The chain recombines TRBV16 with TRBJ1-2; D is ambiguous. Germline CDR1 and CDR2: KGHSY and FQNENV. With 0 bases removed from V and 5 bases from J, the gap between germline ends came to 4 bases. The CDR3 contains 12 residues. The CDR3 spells CASSQSEYGYTF. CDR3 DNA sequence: TGTGCCAGCAGCCAATCTGAATATGGCTACACCTTC. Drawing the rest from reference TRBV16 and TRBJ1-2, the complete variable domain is GEEVAQTPKHLVRGEGQKAKLYCAPIKGHSYVFWYQQVLKNEFKFLISFQNENVFDETGMPKERFSAKCLPNSPCSLEIQATKLEDSAVYFCASSQSEYGYTFGSGTRLTVV.

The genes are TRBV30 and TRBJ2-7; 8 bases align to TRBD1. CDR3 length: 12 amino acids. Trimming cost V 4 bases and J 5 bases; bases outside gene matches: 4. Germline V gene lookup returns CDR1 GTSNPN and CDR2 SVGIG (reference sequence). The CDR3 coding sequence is TGTGCCTGGACCTTGACAGGGGACGAGCAGTACTTC. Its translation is CAWTLTGDEQYF. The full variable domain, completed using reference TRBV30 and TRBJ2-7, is SQTIHQWPATLVQPVGSPLSLECTVEGTSNPNLYWYRQAAGRGLQLLFYSVGIGQISSEVPQNLSASRPQDRQFILSSKKLLLSDSGFYLCAWTLTGDEQYFGPGTRLTVT.

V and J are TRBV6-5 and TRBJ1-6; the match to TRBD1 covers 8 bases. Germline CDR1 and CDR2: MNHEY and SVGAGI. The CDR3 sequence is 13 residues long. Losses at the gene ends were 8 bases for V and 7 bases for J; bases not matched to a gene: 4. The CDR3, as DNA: TGTGCCAGCGACTACAGGGGGAATTCACCCCTCCACTTT. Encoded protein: CASDYRGNSPLHF.

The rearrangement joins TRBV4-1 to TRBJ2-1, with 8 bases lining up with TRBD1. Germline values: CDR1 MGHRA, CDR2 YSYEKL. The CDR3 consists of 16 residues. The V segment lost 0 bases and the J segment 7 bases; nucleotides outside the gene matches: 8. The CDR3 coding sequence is TGCGCCAGCAGCCAAGATCCGACAGGGGCGAGGAATGAGCAGTTCTTC. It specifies CASSQDPTGARNEQFF.

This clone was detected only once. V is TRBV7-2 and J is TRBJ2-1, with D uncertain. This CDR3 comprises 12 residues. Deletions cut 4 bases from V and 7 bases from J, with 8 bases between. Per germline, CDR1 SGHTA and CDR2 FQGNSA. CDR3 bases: TGTGCCAGCAGCTCGAAAGGTAATGAGCAGTTCTTC. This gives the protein CASSSKGNEQFF.

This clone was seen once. CDR3 in DNA: TGTGCCAGCAGTGAAGCGGGAATGAACACTGAAGCTTTCTTT. Translation: CASSEAGMNTEAFF. The chain is built from TRBV6-1 and TRBJ1-1; D gene unclear. CDR3 length: 14 residues. Germline V gene lookup returns CDR1 MNHNS and CDR2 SASEGT. V lost 0 bases to trimming and J lost 0 bases, with 5 bases between them.

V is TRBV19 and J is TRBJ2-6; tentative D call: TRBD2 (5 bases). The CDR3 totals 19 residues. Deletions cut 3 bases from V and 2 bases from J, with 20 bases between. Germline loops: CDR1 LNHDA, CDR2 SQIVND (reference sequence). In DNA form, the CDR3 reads TGTGCCAGTAGTATTAGGCGACGGGGAAGGGAGACTGGGGCCAACGTCCTGACTTTC. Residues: CASSIRRRGRETGANVLTF.

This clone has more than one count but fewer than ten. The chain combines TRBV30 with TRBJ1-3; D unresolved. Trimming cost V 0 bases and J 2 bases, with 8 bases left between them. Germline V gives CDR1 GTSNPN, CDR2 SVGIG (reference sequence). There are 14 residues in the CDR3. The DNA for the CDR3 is TGTGCCTGGAGTGTTGGGGTAACTGGAAACACCATATATTTT. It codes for CAWSVGVTGNTIYF.

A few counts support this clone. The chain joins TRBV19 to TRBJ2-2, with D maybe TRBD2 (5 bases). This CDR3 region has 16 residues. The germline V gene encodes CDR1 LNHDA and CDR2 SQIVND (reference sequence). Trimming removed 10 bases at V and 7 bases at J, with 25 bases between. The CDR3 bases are TGTGCCACCAAACCGGCGGGCGGCCTCTCAAGCGGGGAGCTGTTTTTT. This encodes CATKPAGGLSSGELFF.

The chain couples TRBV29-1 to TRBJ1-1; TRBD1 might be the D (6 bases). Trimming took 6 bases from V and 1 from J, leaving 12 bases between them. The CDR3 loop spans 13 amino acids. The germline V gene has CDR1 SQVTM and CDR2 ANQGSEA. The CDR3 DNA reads TGCAGCGTGGGGGGACACTCGAACACTGAAGCTTTCTTT. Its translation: CSVGGHSNTEAFF.

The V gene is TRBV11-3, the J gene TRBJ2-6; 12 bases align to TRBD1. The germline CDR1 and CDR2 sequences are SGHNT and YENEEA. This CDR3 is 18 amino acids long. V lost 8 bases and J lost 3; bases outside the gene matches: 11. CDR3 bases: TGTGCCAGCGACCTAAACGGGACAGGGGGCAGTGGGGCCAACGTCCTGACTTTC. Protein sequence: CASDLNGTGGSGANVLTF.

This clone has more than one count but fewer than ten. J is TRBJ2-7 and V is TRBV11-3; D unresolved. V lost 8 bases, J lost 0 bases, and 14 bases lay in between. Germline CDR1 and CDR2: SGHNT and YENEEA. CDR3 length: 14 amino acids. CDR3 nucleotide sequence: TGTGCCAGCGAGTTGAGAGAAAGCTCCTACGAGCAGTACTTC. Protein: CASELRESSYEQYF.

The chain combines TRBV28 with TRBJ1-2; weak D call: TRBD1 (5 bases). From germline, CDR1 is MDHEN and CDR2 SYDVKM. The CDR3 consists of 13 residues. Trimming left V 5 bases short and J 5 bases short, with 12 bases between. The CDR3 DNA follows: TGTGCCAGCAGTGCCGGGACCGAGTATGGCTACACCTTC. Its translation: CASSAGTEYGYTF.

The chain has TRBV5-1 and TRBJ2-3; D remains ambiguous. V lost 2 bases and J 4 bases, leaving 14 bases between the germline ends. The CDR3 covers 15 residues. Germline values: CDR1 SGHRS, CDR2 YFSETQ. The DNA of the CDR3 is TGCGCCAGCAGCTTCCAAACCGAACCCTCAGATACGCAGTATTTT. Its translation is CASSFQTEPSDTQYF.

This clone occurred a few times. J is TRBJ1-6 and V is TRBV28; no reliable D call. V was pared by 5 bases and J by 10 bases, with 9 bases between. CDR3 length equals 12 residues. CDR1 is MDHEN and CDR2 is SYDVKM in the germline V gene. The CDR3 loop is CASSPKRSPLHF. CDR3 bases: TGTGCCAGCAGTCCCAAAAGGTCACCCCTCCACTTT.

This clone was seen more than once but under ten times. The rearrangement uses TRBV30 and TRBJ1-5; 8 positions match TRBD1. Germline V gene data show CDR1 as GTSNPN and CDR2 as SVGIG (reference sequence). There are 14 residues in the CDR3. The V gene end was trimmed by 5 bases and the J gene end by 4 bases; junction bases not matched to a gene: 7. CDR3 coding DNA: TGTGCCTGGGACAGGGGAATGGGGAATCAGCCCCAGCATTTT. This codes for CAWDRGMGNQPQHF.

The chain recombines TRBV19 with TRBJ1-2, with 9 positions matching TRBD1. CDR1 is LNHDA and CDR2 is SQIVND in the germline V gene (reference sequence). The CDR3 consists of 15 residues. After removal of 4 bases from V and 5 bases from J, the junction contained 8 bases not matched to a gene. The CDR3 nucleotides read TGTGCCAGTAGTACCCAGTCCGGGACAGGGTATGGCTACACCTTC. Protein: CASSTQSGTGYGYTF.

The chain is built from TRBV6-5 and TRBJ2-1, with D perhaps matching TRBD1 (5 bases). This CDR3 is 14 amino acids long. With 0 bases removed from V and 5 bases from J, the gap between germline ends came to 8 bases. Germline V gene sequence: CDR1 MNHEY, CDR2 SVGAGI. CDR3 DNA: TGTGCCAGCAGTTACTCCTTCAGGGACAATGAGCAGTTCTTC. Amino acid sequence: CASSYSFRDNEQFF.

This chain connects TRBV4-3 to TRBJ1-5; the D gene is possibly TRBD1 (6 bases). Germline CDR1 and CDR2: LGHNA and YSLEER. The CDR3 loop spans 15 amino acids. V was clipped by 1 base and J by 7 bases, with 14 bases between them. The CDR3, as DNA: TGCGCCAGCAGCCAAGGCCTACAGGGACTGCAGCCCCAGCATTTT. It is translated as CASSQGLQGLQPQHF.

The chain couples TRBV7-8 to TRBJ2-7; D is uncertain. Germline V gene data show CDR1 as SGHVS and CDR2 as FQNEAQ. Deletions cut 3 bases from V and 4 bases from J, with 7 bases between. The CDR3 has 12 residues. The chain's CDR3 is CASSFSTYEQYF. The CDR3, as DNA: TGTGCCAGCAGCTTTTCAACTTACGAGCAGTACTTC.

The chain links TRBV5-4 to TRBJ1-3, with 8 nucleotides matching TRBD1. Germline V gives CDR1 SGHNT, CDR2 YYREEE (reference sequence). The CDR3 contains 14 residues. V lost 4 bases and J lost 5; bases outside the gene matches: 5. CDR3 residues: CASSVQGVRNTIYF. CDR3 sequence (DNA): TGTGCCAGCAGCGTACAGGGGGTCAGAAACACCATATATTTT.

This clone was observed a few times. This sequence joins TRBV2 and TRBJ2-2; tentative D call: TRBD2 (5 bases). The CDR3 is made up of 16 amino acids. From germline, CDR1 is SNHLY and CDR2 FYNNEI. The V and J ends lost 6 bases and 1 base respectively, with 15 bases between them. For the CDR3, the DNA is TGTGCCAGCAGAACTCCAGGTGGAGGGAACACCGGGGAGCTGTTTTTT. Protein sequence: CASRTPGGGNTGELFF.

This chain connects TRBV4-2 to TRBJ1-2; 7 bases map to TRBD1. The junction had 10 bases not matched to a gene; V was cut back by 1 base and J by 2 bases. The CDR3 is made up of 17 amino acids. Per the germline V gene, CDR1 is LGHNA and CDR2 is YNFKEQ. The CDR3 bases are TGTGCCAGCAGCCAAGGGGACAGCCAAAAAGGCAACTATGGCTACACCTTC. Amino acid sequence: CASSQGDSQKGNYGYTF.

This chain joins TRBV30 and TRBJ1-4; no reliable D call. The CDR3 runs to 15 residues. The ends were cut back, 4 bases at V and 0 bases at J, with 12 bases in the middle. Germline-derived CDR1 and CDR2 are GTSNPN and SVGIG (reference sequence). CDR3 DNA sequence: TGTGCCTGGACTTTCCAATTTGCAACTAATGAAAAACTGTTTTTT. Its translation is CAWTFQFATNEKLFF.

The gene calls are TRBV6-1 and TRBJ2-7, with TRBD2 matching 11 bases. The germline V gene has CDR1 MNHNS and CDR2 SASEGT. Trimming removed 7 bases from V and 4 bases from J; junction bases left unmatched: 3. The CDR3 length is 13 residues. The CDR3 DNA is TGTGCCAGCACTAGCGGGGGGTTGTACGAGCAGTACTTC. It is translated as CASTSGGLYEQYF.